Described below is a single T cell receptor beta chain sequence and its context. Germline and junction disagree at one end, which may indicate a read error. The sample comes from a study of PD-L1 blockade in urothelial cancer. Overall study context: Patients initiated atezolizumab around 2014 at 1,200 mg intravenously every 3 weeks. Blood analysis took place 3 weeks (second dose) and 6 weeks after treatment start.

Described time point: peripheral blood 6 weeks after treatment start. The cohort comprised individuals with locally advanced or metastatic urothelial carcinoma. Synthetic templates analogous to TCR were spiked into all PCRs individually. The protocol was immunoSEQ multiplex PCR, while the TCRdb copy is restricted to in-frame clones and leaves out a portion. The sample includes about 51,000 clones, 88% of them seen just once. Per germline, CDR1 SNHLY and CDR2 FYNNEI. The CDR3 runs 13 residues. This chain joins TRBV2 and TRBJ1-2, with a possible D match to TRBD1 (5 bases). This material consisted of PBMCs, taken around atezolizumab (anti-PD-L1) treatment. This sequence was found in a man between 60 and 75 years old with urothelial cancer. CDR3 DNA: TGTGCCAGCAATGAAACAGGTTATTATCGCTACACCTTC. This sequence encodes CASNETGYYRYTF.